These 15 T cell receptor beta chains originate from one sample sequenced in a study of blood T cell repertoires in COVID-19. Produced via immunoSEQ multiplex PCR; TCRdb's table is partial and in-frame only. The data show approximately 58,000 clones, with roughly four fifths seen just once and roughly 30% held by the top ten. Sequencing input: peripheral blood. These receptors were obtained from a man aged 60-69 years with COVID-19, enrolled during active disease.

This chain connects TRBV18 to TRBJ1-5; possible D gene TRBD1, 6 bases. CDR1 and CDR2 (germline): KGHSH, LQKENI. V lost 5 bases to trimming and J lost 6 bases, with 17 bases between them. The CDR3 is 15 residues long. The CDR3 loop reads CASSIEATGIQPQHF. For the CDR3, the DNA is TGTGCCAGCTCAATTGAGGCAACAGGGATTCAGCCCCAGCATTTT. Drawing the rest from reference TRBV18 and TRBJ1-5, the complete variable domain is NAGVMQNPRHLVRRRGQEARLRCSPMKGHSHVYWYRQLPEEGLKFMVYLQKENIIDESGMPKERFSAEFPKEGPSILRIQQVVRGDSAAYFCASSIEATGIQPQHFGDGTRLSIL.

The gene calls are TRBV15 and TRBJ2-2, with D tentatively TRBD2 (5 bases). Germline V gene data show CDR1 as LNHNV and CDR2 as YYDKDF (reference sequence). CDR3 length equals 13 residues. V lost 6 bases and J lost 4, with 9 bases in between. The DNA of the CDR3 is TGTGCCACCAGTCGGGAACCCACCGGGGAGCTGTTTTTT. Protein product: CATSREPTGELFF.

The rearrangement links TRBV13 to TRBJ2-1; 7 positions agree with TRBD2. Germline lookup yields CDR1 PRHDT and CDR2 FYEKMQ (reference sequence). J lost 6 bases, V lost 5 bases, and 13 bases had no gene match. The CDR3 is 16 amino acids. CDR3 sequence (DNA): TGTGCCAGCAGCCCGAGCAGGGCGGGAGTCTTCAATGAGCAGTTCTTC. The encoded protein is CASSPSRAGVFNEQFF.

Ten or more counts support this clone. The rearrangement joins TRBV19 to TRBJ1-5; a weak D match, TRBD1 (5 bases). With 6 bases removed from V and 2 bases from J, the gap between germline ends came to 20 bases. CDR3 size: 17 residues. Germline V gene data show CDR1 as LNHDA and CDR2 as SQIVND (reference sequence). As DNA, the CDR3 is TGTGCCAGTAGAAAGGGACTCGCAATCCTTGGCAATCAGCCCCAGCATTTT. It yields the protein CASRKGLAILGNQPQHF. The whole variable domain, filled in from reference TRBV19 and TRBJ1-5, reads DGGITQSPKYLFRKEGQNVTLSCEQNLNHDAMYWYRQDPGQGLRLIYYSQIVNDFQKGDIAEGYSVSREKKESFPLTVTSAQKNPTAFYLCASRKGLAILGNQPQHFGDGTRLSIL.

This chain uses TRBV7-3 with TRBJ1-6, with unresolved D. The germline gives CDR1 SGHTA, CDR2 FQGTGA. The CDR3 runs 13 residues. V lost 0 bases, J lost 14 bases, and 11 bases lay in between. CDR3 in DNA: TGTGCCAGCAGCTTAACGTTTGGGGAGGCCCTCCACTTT. It translates to CASSLTFGEALHF.

The chain employs TRBV5-1 and TRBJ1-6, with D maybe TRBD1 (6 bases). CDR1 is SGHRS and CDR2 is YFSETQ in the germline V gene. The CDR3 consists of 14 residues. Between the trimmed V and J ends, which lost 0 bases and 8 bases, there was a span of 9 bases. CDR3 nucleotide sequence: TGCGCCAGCAGCTTGGCAGGGGTCGATTCACCCCTCCACTTT. Its translation: CASSLAGVDSPLHF.

Only one count was recorded for this clone. The chain combines TRBV13 with TRBJ2-7, with TRBD1 matching 7 bases. The CDR3 sequence is 15 residues long. Trimming removed 4 bases from V and 4 bases from J; junction bases left unmatched: 10. The germline gives CDR1 PRHDT, CDR2 FYEKMQ (reference sequence). The CDR3 protein is CASSSREGGSYEQYF. In nucleotides, the CDR3 is TGTGCCAGCAGCTCCCGGGAAGGGGGCTCATACGAGCAGTACTTC.

This clone occurred a few times. The chain recombines TRBV29-1 with TRBJ2-5; D remains ambiguous. CDR1 and CDR2 (germline): SQVTM, ANQGSEA. The CDR3 covers 14 residues. V gave up 4 bases and J gave up 1 base, with 13 bases separating them. The CDR3 nucleotides read TGCAGCGTTGCCAGAGGATCGGGCCAAGAGACCCAGTACTTC. Its translation is CSVARGSGQETQYF.

The genes are TRBV27 and TRBJ1-2; 8 positions agree with TRBD1. CDR1 and CDR2 from the germline V gene are MNHEY and SMNVEV (reference sequence). The V gene end was trimmed by 5 bases and the J gene end by 7 bases; junction bases not matched to a gene: 6. The CDR3 sequence is 13 residues long. The CDR3 DNA reads TGTGCCAGCAGTACCCGACAGGGGCTTGGCTACACCTTC. Its protein product is CASSTRQGLGYTF.

The genes are TRBV27 and TRBJ2-2; D might be TRBD1 (5 bases). Per the germline V gene, CDR1 is MNHEY and CDR2 is SMNVEV (reference sequence). The V end lost 6 bases, the J end lost 4 bases, and 12 bases lay between the germline ends. CDR3 length: 14 residues. The CDR3 sequence: CASRPSGFTGELFF. The CDR3 nucleotides are TGTGCCAGCAGACCATCAGGGTTCACCGGGGAGCTGTTTTTT.

This sequence joins TRBV10-3 and TRBJ2-2; 9 bases agree with TRBD1. V shed 6 bases, J shed 0 bases, and the junction held 5 bases outside the gene matches. The CDR3 contains 16 residues. Per the germline V gene, CDR1 is ENHRY and CDR2 is SYGVKD. CDR3 region: CAIRNGQGPNTGELFF. The CDR3, as DNA: TGTGCCATCAGGAACGGACAGGGGCCGAACACCGGGGAGCTGTTTTTT.

The V and J genes are TRBV19 and TRBJ1-3; D not certain. The CDR3 loop spans 16 amino acids. Germline CDR1 LNHDA, CDR2 SQIVND (reference sequence). Trimming took 7 bases from V and 0 from J, leaving 16 bases between them. CDR3 coding DNA: TGTGCCAGTAATTTCCGGCGACGGGACTCTGGAAACACCATATATTTT. The encoded protein is CASNFRRRDSGNTIYF. The full variable domain, with the rest looked up from reference TRBV19 and TRBJ1-3, is DGGITQSPKYLFRKEGQNVTLSCEQNLNHDAMYWYRQDPGQGLRLIYYSQIVNDFQKGDIAEGYSVSREKKESFPLTVTSAQKNPTAFYLCASNFRRRDSGNTIYFGEGSWLTVV.

CDR3 nucleotide sequence: TGTGCCAGTAGGCCGGGACAGGGGCACACCGGGGAGCTGTTTTTT. This encodes CASRPGQGHTGELFF. The chain has TRBV19 and TRBJ2-2, with 10 bases fitting TRBD1. The J segment lost 3 bases and the V segment lost 6 bases, leaving 4 bases of the junction unmatched. The CDR3 has 15 residues. Germline loops: CDR1 LNHDA, CDR2 SQIVND (reference sequence). The variable domain in full, with the rest retrieved from reference TRBV19 and TRBJ2-2, is DGGITQSPKYLFRKEGQNVTLSCEQNLNHDAMYWYRQDPGQGLRLIYYSQIVNDFQKGDIAEGYSVSREKKESFPLTVTSAQKNPTAFYLCASRPGQGHTGELFFGEGSRLTVL.

V usage is TRBV2 and J usage is TRBJ2-7; 15 bases line up with TRBD2. The CDR3 totals 18 residues. Germline values: CDR1 SNHLY, CDR2 FYNNEI. With V trimmed by 5 bases and J by 0 bases, 8 bases remained unmatched. CDR3 coding DNA: TGTGCCAGCAGTAAGGGACTAGCGGGGGGCTTTAGCTCCTACGAGCAGTACTTC. It yields the protein CASSKGLAGGFSSYEQYF.

The V call is TRBV18, the J call TRBJ2-2, with D possibly TRBD2 on 6 matching bases. Trimming took off 6 bases at V and 5 bases at J, with 16 bases between the two ends. CDR1 is KGHSH and CDR2 is LQKENI in the germline V gene. The CDR3 covers 15 residues. The CDR3 nucleotides read TGTGCCAGCTCGGAGGCGGCAGGAGGGACCGGGGAGCTGTTTTTT. The encoded protein is CASSEAAGGTGELFF.